This entry lists 32 T cell receptor beta chains sequenced from one sample in a study of blood T cell repertoires in COVID-19. The repertoire was sequenced with immunoSEQ multiplex PCR; TCRdb's copy has only in-frame clones and lacks some. The data contain 450,000 to 500,000 clones, less than 90% of them singletons. Sequenced material: PBMCs or T cells enriched from blood (not recorded which). The receptors here all came from a woman aged 55-70 years who had recovered from COVID-19.

The rearrangement joins TRBV5-1 to TRBJ2-3, with D uncertain. CDR1 and CDR2 (germline): SGHRS, YFSETQ. V was trimmed by 0 bases and J by 0 bases, leaving 11 bases between them. The CDR3 is 16 amino acids. DNA of the CDR3: TGCGCCAGCAGCTTGGCCGGGTCTCCCAGCACAGATACGCAGTATTTT. Protein sequence: CASSLAGSPSTDTQYF.

The genes are TRBV24-1 and TRBJ2-3; 9 bases fit TRBD2. CDR1 and CDR2 from the germline V gene are KGHDR and SFDVKD. The CDR3 is 17 residues long. Trimming at V came to 1 base and at J to 3 bases, leaving 7 bases not matched to a gene. This chain's CDR3 is CATSDFVASGVTDTQYF. The DNA of the CDR3 is TGTGCCACCAGTGATTTTGTGGCTAGCGGGGTTACAGATACGCAGTATTTT.

CDR3 sequence reads: CASSRSGTLGTSAATDTQYF. For the CDR3, the DNA is TGTGCCAGCAGTCGGTCCGGGACACTGGGGACTAGCGCCGCCACAGATACGCAGTATTTT. V is TRBV3-1 (or the pseudogene TRBV3-2) and J is TRBJ2-3; TRBD2 matches 10 bases. The CDR3 contains 20 residues. V gave up 6 bases and J gave up 2 bases; unmatched junction bases: 20. Germline CDR1 and CDR2: LGHDT and YNNKEL (reference sequence).

This chain uses TRBV4-1 with TRBJ2-1; no definite D call. Deletions cut 4 bases from V and 4 bases from J, with 8 bases between. Germline loops: CDR1 MGHRA, CDR2 YSYEKL. There are 13 residues in the CDR3. The CDR3 spells CASSPKRYNEQFF. The DNA for the CDR3 is TGCGCCAGCAGCCCCAAGAGGTACAATGAGCAGTTCTTC.

This chain uses TRBV6-4 with TRBJ1-2; 8 positions match TRBD1. The V segment lost 5 bases and the J segment 4 bases; nucleotides outside the gene matches: 9. In germline, CDR1 is MRHNA, CDR2 SNTAGT. The CDR3 sequence is 15 residues long. CDR3 coding DNA: TGTGCCAGCAGTCCCGGACAGGGAGCCGCCTATGGCTACACCTTC. This sequence encodes CASSPGQGAAYGYTF.

The genes are TRBV11-3 and TRBJ2-2; 15 positions match TRBD2. From germline, CDR1 is SGHNT and CDR2 YENEEA. The CDR3 is 17 amino acids. V was clipped by 4 bases and J by 7 bases; unmatched bases: 7. The chain's CDR3 is CASSYSGLAGGNGELFF. The CDR3, as DNA: TGTGCCAGCAGCTATTCGGGACTAGCGGGGGGCAACGGGGAGCTGTTTTTT.

The rearrangement joins TRBV9 to TRBJ1-6, with TRBD1 matching over 7 bases. Per germline, CDR1 SGDLS and CDR2 YYNGEE. The V segment lost 4 bases and the J segment 7 bases; nucleotides outside the gene matches: 11. This CDR3 spans 16 amino acids. CDR3 sequence: CASSTTGARGNSPLHF. The CDR3 DNA reads as TGTGCCAGCAGCACCACAGGGGCTAGAGGAAATTCACCCCTCCACTTT.

The V and J genes are TRBV4-1 and TRBJ2-3, with 7 bases fitting TRBD2. With V trimmed by 4 bases and J by 5 bases, 3 bases remained unmatched. CDR1 MGHRA and CDR2 YSYEKL come from the germline V gene. The CDR3 contains 13 residues. CDR3 loop: CASSRGGVDTQYF. The CDR3 nucleotides are TGCGCCAGCAGCCGCGGGGGAGTAGATACGCAGTATTTT.

V is TRBV30 and J is TRBJ2-1, with 8 nucleotides matching TRBD1. The germline CDR1 and CDR2 sequences are GTSNPN and SVGIG (reference sequence). The CDR3 sequence is 14 residues long. J lost 6 bases, V lost 5 bases, and 9 bases had no gene match. The CDR3 DNA is TGTGCCTGGGGACATGGCACAGGGGGCAATGAGCAGTTCTTC. It specifies CAWGHGTGGNEQFF.

The chain links TRBV5-1 to TRBJ2-1; TRBD2 matches 12 bases. The CDR3 has 18 residues. CDR1 is SGHRS, CDR2 YFSETQ, per germline. After removal of 4 bases from V and 3 bases from J, the junction contained 11 bases not matched to a gene. The CDR3 nucleotides are TGCGCCAGCAGCCCCCAACTAGCGGGGGGCGCCCTCTACAATGAGCAGTTCTTC. This translates into CASSPQLAGGALYNEQFF.

A note on this clone: Distinct nucleotide sequences in the sample also encode this CDR3. This chain connects TRBV19 to TRBJ1-5, with D possibly TRBD1 on 5 matching bases. V was cut by 6 bases and J by 5 bases, with 11 bases left in between. CDR1 and CDR2 (germline): LNHDA, SQIVND (reference sequence). This CDR3 spans 13 amino acids. The CDR3 coding sequence is TGTGCCAGTAGCTCCGACAGAGATCAGCCCCAGCATTTT. Its protein product is CASSSDRDQPQHF.

The chain joins TRBV6-5 to TRBJ1-1; maybe TRBD1 (6 bases). Trimming cost V 7 bases and J 5 bases, with 11 bases left between them. Per germline, CDR1 MNHEY and CDR2 SVGAGI. The CDR3 has 12 amino acids. As DNA, the CDR3 is TGTGCCAGCATATGGGGGCGAACTGAAGCTTTCTTT. Amino acid sequence: CASIWGRTEAFF.

The rearrangement links TRBV5-4 to TRBJ2-2, with 10 bases lining up with TRBD2. The CDR3 spans 15 residues. V gave up 3 bases and J gave up 5 bases; unmatched junction bases: 4. Looked up from germline, CDR1 is SGHNT and CDR2 is YYREEE (reference sequence). In nucleotides, the CDR3 is TGTGCCAGCAGCTCCCTTAGCGGGGGGACCGGGGAGCTGTTTTTT. The encoded protein is CASSSLSGGTGELFF.

This clone appeared a single time. This rearrangement joins TRBV10-2 to TRBJ2-6, with D perhaps matching TRBD1 (5 bases). V was trimmed by 7 bases and J by 4 bases, leaving 11 bases between them. The germline CDR1 and CDR2 sequences are WSHSY and SAAADI. The CDR3 consists of 14 residues. The CDR3 sequence: CASTGLGGANVLTF. In DNA form, the CDR3 reads TGCGCCAGCACAGGGCTCGGAGGGGCCAACGTCCTGACTTTC.

The chain joins TRBV11-2 to TRBJ2-3; 9 bases are a match to TRBD2. The germline CDR1 and CDR2 sequences are SGHAT and FQNNGV. CDR3 size: 16 residues. V shed 2 bases, J shed 2 bases, and the junction held 5 bases outside the gene matches. The CDR3, as DNA: TGTGCCAGCAGCTTAAGCCTAGCGGGGACCACAGATACGCAGTATTTT. It specifies CASSLSLAGTTDTQYF.

This chain uses TRBV20-1 with TRBJ1-2, with a weak D call TRBD1 (5 bases). Trimming cost V 5 bases and J 8 bases, with 9 bases left between them. Germline V gives CDR1 DFQATT, CDR2 SNEGSKA (reference sequence). The CDR3 is 10 residues long. CDR3 loop: CSASGGGYTF. As DNA, the CDR3 is TGCAGTGCTTCGGGGGGGGGCTACACCTTC.

The rearrangement links TRBV10-2 to TRBJ1-1; TRBD1 matches at 9 bases. This CDR3 spans 12 amino acids. V gave up 10 bases and J gave up 8 bases; unmatched junction bases: 8. CDR1 is WSHSY and CDR2 is SAAADI in the germline V gene. CDR3 coding DNA: TGCGCCATTCGAACAGGGGGCCAAGAAGCTTTCTTT. Translating gives CAIRTGGQEAFF.

Worth noting for this clone: Other nucleotide sequences in the sample specify the same CDR3. The chain recombines TRBV5-1 with TRBJ1-1; possible D gene TRBD1, 5 bases. V dropped 4 bases and J dropped 1 base, with 11 bases sitting between them. The CDR3 contains 14 residues. The germline V gene has CDR1 SGHRS and CDR2 YFSETQ. The CDR3 is CASSPQGGNTEAFF. DNA of the CDR3: TGCGCCAGCAGCCCTCAGGGCGGGAACACTGAAGCTTTCTTT.

The V gene is TRBV7-2, the J gene TRBJ2-5; 8 positions agree with TRBD1. Germline V gene data show CDR1 as SGHTA and CDR2 as FQGNSA. There are 14 residues in the CDR3. V shed 4 bases and J 7 bases; nucleotides not matched to a gene: 8. The CDR3 nucleotides are TGTGCCAGCAGCTCGGACAGGGAGACGGGGACCCAGTACTTC. As protein: CASSSDRETGTQYF.

This clone has just a few counts. CDR3 sequence (DNA): TGTGCCAGCAGCTGGGGGACAGGGTCCTACGAGCAGTACTTC. Protein sequence: CASSWGTGSYEQYF. This rearrangement joins TRBV7-6 to TRBJ2-7, with 9 bases matching TRBD1. CDR1 SGHVS and CDR2 FNYEAQ come from the germline V gene. The trim removed 4 bases at V and 1 base at J, leaving 2 bases unmatched. The CDR3 sequence is 14 residues long.

The rearrangement joins TRBV19 to TRBJ1-5, with 8 positions matching TRBD1. This CDR3 comprises 13 residues. V was pared by 7 bases and J by 7 bases, with 6 bases of the junction left unmatched. CDR1 LNHDA and CDR2 SQIVND come from the germline V gene (reference sequence). The CDR3 region has the DNA TGTGCCAGTAAGGACAGGGACGGCCAGCCCCAGCATTTT. Its protein is CASKDRDGQPQHF.

The chain recombines TRBV5-4 with TRBJ1-1; 8 bases match TRBD1. V lost 4 bases, J lost 4 bases, and 12 bases stayed unmatched. The CDR3 is made up of 16 amino acids. CDR1 SGHNT and CDR2 YYREEE come from the germline V gene (reference sequence). CDR3 region: CASSLDLFTGGTEAFF. CDR3 in DNA: TGTGCCAGCAGCCTTGACCTATTTACAGGGGGCACTGAAGCTTTCTTT.

This clone appeared once. The CDR3 loop is CASSFPGNTEAFF. The CDR3 DNA reads as TGTGCCAGCAGTTTTCCGGGAAACACTGAAGCTTTCTTT. This chain connects TRBV28 to TRBJ1-1; no reliable D call. The CDR3 runs to 13 residues. V shed 3 bases and J shed 2 bases, with 7 bases lying between them. Germline V gene lookup returns CDR1 MDHEN and CDR2 SYDVKM.

The CDR3, as DNA: TGTGCCAGCAGCTTGGAACAGGGGGCAGGTGATACGCAGTATTTT. Residues: CASSLEQGAGDTQYF. The chain combines TRBV5-4 with TRBJ2-3, with 9 bases lining up with TRBD1. Unmatched junction bases numbered 5, after V lost 0 bases and J lost 6 bases. The CDR3 has 15 residues. The germline gives CDR1 SGHNT, CDR2 YYREEE (reference sequence). Complete variable domain (other parts from reference TRBV5-4 and TRBJ2-3): ETGVTQSPTHLIKTRGQQVTLRCSSQSGHNTVSWYQQALGQGPQFIFQYYREEENGRGNFPPRFSGLQFPNYSSELNVNALELDDSALYLCASSLEQGAGDTQYFGPGTRLTVL.

This clone was counted only a few times. This rearrangement joins TRBV5-1 to TRBJ2-3, with 10 bases identical to TRBD2. J was trimmed by 7 bases and V by 2 bases; bases with no gene match: 4. This CDR3 region has 14 residues. Per germline, CDR1 SGHRS and CDR2 YFSETQ. The CDR3 nucleotides are TGCGCCAGCAGCTTAAGCGGGGGGGCAAATACGCAGTATTTT. Residues: CASSLSGGANTQYF.

V and J are TRBV4-1 and TRBJ2-7; TRBD2 aligns across 13 bases. The CDR3 runs 16 residues. In germline, CDR1 is MGHRA, CDR2 YSYEKL. Trimming took 5 bases from V and 2 from J; bases not matched to a gene: 6. The CDR3 protein is CASSEILAGGPYEQYF. CDR3 DNA sequence: TGCGCCAGCAGCGAAATACTAGCGGGGGGGCCCTACGAGCAGTACTTC.

This chain links TRBV6-5 with TRBJ1-2; TRBD1 matches at 7 bases. The germline gives CDR1 MNHEY, CDR2 SVGAGI. With 5 bases clipped from V and 0 bases from J, the junction kept 3 bases outside the gene matches. The CDR3 extends over 14 amino acids. CDR3 sequence: CASSRTGTNYGYTF. CDR3 nucleotides: TGTGCCAGCAGTCGGACAGGCACTAACTATGGCTACACCTTC.

This clone showed up just once. This sequence joins TRBV2 and TRBJ2-3; 7 bases fit TRBD2. This CDR3 has 16 residues. Germline V gene data show CDR1 as SNHLY and CDR2 as FYNNEI. Germline trimming cut 3 bases from V and 0 bases from J; bases unmatched to any gene: 6. The CDR3 bases are TGTGCCAGCAGTGAGACGGGGGGTCTTAGCACAGATACGCAGTATTTT. Translation: CASSETGGLSTDTQYF.

The rearrangement links TRBV5-1 to TRBJ2-1; D unclear. CDR1 SGHRS and CDR2 YFSETQ come from the germline V gene. This CDR3 comprises 15 residues. Trimming took off 3 bases at V and 0 bases at J, with 10 bases between the two ends. The CDR3 DNA reads TGCGCCAGCAGCTCCCTAGACCCCTCCTACAATGAGCAGTTCTTC. It yields the protein CASSSLDPSYNEQFF.

V usage is TRBV5-1 and J usage is TRBJ2-7; maybe TRBD1 (5 bases). This CDR3 comprises 15 residues. Germline CDR1 reads SGHRS; CDR2 reads YFSETQ. With 0 bases removed from V and 2 bases from J, the gap between germline ends came to 12 bases. The CDR3: CASSLGAGNTYEQYF. The CDR3 DNA reads TGCGCCAGCAGCTTGGGCGCAGGGAACACCTACGAGCAGTACTTC.

This chain links TRBV7-6 with TRBJ2-1, with D maybe TRBD1 (5 bases). Germline loops: CDR1 SGHVS, CDR2 FNYEAQ. The CDR3 contains 16 residues. V gave up 5 bases and J gave up 5 bases, with 19 bases separating them. CDR3 region: CASSPRLDTGHNEQFF. DNA of the CDR3: TGTGCCAGCAGCCCACGTTTGGATACAGGTCACAATGAGCAGTTCTTC.

CDR3: CASSLTDGLYGYTF. The CDR3 DNA reads as TGTGCCAGCAGCTTGACGGACGGACTCTATGGCTACACCTTC. The genes are TRBV7-9 and TRBJ1-2; D gene ambiguous. V dropped 3 bases and J dropped 4 bases, with 12 bases sitting between them. CDR1 SEHNR and CDR2 FQNEAQ come from the germline V gene (reference sequence). This CDR3 has 14 residues.